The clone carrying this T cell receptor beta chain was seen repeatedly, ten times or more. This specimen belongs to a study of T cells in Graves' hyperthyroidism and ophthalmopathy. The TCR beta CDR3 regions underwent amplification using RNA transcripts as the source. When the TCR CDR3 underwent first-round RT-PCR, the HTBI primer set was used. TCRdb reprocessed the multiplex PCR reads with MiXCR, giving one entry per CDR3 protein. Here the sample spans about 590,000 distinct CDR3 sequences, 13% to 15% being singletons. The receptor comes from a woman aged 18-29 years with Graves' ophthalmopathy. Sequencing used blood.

This chain's CDR3 is CASGEPGQDSYEQYF. The CDR3 DNA is TGTGCCAGCGGAGAACCGGGACAGGACTCCTACGAGCAGTACTTC. This rearrangement joins TRBV6-1 to TRBJ2-7, with TRBD1 matching 8 bases. CDR1 is MNHNS, CDR2 SASEGT, per germline. V lost 8 bases, J lost 0 bases, and 9 bases stayed unmatched. The CDR3 consists of 15 residues.